Following are 29 T cell receptor beta chains from one sample sequenced in a study of response to subunit inactivated influenza vaccine. TCRdb re-called the RT-PCR reads with MiXCR, one entry per CDR3 protein. The data contain over 650,000 distinct CDR3 sequences, about 18% of them singletons. Sequences were derived from PBMCs from blood, sampled around 5 days after vaccination. These receptors came from a man in his fifties or sixties who received an inactivated influenza vaccine.

This clonotype showed up just a few times. The V and J genes are TRBV20-1 and TRBJ2-5, with 9 bases aligning to TRBD2. The germline V gene encodes CDR1 DFQATT and CDR2 SNEGSKA (reference sequence). The junction had 9 bases not matched to a gene; V was cut back by 6 bases and J by 4 bases. The CDR3 spans 14 residues. CDR3 bases: TGCAGTGCAACAGCGGGAGGATCAATAGAGACCCAGTACTTC. As protein: CSATAGGSIETQYF.

The chain recombines TRBV27 with TRBJ2-1, with a possible D match to TRBD1 (7 bases). The CDR3 length is 15 residues. The V end lost 5 bases, the J end lost 4 bases, and 15 bases lay between the germline ends. The germline CDR1 and CDR2 sequences are MNHEY and SMNVEV (reference sequence). CDR3 DNA sequence: TGTGCCAGCAGTGCCTCAGGGGGGACATACAATGAGCAGTTCTTC. Translating it yields CASSASGGTYNEQFF.

The chain couples TRBV6-5 to TRBJ2-5; tentatively, D is TRBD1 (6 bases). Deletions cut 0 bases from V and 5 bases from J, with 13 bases between. The length of the CDR3 is 15 residues. Germline V gene data show CDR1 as MNHEY and CDR2 as SVGAGI. CDR3 sequence reads: CASSYSKPRGETQYF. The CDR3 DNA reads as TGTGCCAGCAGTTACTCGAAACCGAGGGGGGAGACCCAGTACTTC.

V usage is TRBV4-3 and J usage is TRBJ1-2, with TRBD1 as a possible D gene (6 bases). CDR3 length equals 15 residues. Per germline, CDR1 LGHNA and CDR2 YSLEER. V was cut by 1 base and J by 7 bases, with 16 bases left in between. CDR3 in amino acids: CASSQVRGASFGYTF. In DNA form, the CDR3 reads TGCGCCAGCAGCCAAGTGCGGGGGGCGAGCTTTGGCTACACCTTC.

In its sample, this clonotype was seen a few times. V gene TRBV15 combines with J gene TRBJ2-1; D unresolved. Trimming left V 0 bases short and J 4 bases short, with 10 bases between. From germline, CDR1 is LNHNV and CDR2 YYDKDF (reference sequence). The CDR3 runs 15 residues. In nucleotides, the CDR3 is TGTGCCACCAGCAGAGATTGGCTCGGATACAATGAGCAGTTCTTC. Translated: CATSRDWLGYNEQFF.

The chain joins TRBV6-2 or TRBV6-3 to TRBJ1-5; D not resolved. The length of the CDR3 is 12 residues. Looked up from germline, CDR1 is MNHEY and CDR2 is SVGEGT. The V end lost 8 bases, the J end lost 3 bases, and 8 bases lay between the germline ends. The CDR3 coding sequence is TGTGCCAGCGGTCCGGACAATCAGCCCCAGCATTTT. It encodes CASGPDNQPQHF.

This clonotype turned up a few times. The chain is built from TRBV10-3 and TRBJ1-6; 7 nucleotides agree with TRBD1. V was pared by 6 bases and J by 9 bases, with 11 bases of the junction left unmatched. The germline V gene encodes CDR1 ENHRY and CDR2 SYGVKD. The CDR3 is 15 amino acids. The CDR3 region is CAIRISDRFSSPLHF. CDR3 bases: TGTGCCATCAGAATTTCGGACAGGTTCTCTTCACCCCTCCACTTT.

This clonotype has a handful of counts. The chain carries TRBV10-3 and TRBJ2-7; the D gene is possibly TRBD2 (5 bases). V dropped 10 bases and J dropped 6 bases, with 19 bases sitting between them. The CDR3 extends over 13 amino acids. The germline CDR1 and CDR2 sequences are ENHRY and SYGVKD. The CDR3 here is CATAGPRGSEQYF. CDR3 nucleotides: TGTGCCACCGCGGGCCCGAGAGGTTCCGAGCAGTACTTC.

In this sample, this clonotype turned up a few times. The V and J genes are TRBV20-1 and TRBJ1-6, with TRBD1 as a possible D gene (5 bases). The CDR3 length is 13 residues. Germline loops: CDR1 DFQATT, CDR2 SNEGSKA (reference sequence). V was trimmed by 7 bases and J by 9 bases, leaving 16 bases between them. The DNA of the CDR3 is TGCAGTGGCGGGTGGGACTTGGGTTCACCCCTCCACTTT. This encodes CSGGWDLGSPLHF.

The rearrangement links TRBV13 to TRBJ2-4, with D unclear. CDR3 length: 18 amino acids. Germline assignment: CDR1 PRHDT and CDR2 FYEKMQ (reference sequence). Trimming shortened V by 4 bases and J by 7 bases, and 26 bases separated the two germline ends. CDR3 protein: CASSSPGAGATPINIQYF. The CDR3 coding sequence is TGTGCCAGCAGCTCCCCAGGTGCAGGCGCTACCCCCATCAACATTCAGTACTTC.

This clonotype was counted many times. This chain connects TRBV29-1 to TRBJ2-1, with 12 positions matching TRBD1. Germline values: CDR1 SQVTM, CDR2 ANQGSEA. The V gene end was trimmed by 6 bases and the J gene end by 6 bases; junction bases not matched to a gene: 9. The CDR3 sequence is 15 residues long. CDR3 loop: CSVAGGTGGRNEQFF. In DNA, the CDR3 is TGCAGCGTGGCAGGGGGGACAGGGGGCCGCAATGAGCAGTTCTTC.

This clonotype was counted a few times. This chain joins TRBV9 and TRBJ2-5; 11 bases are shared with TRBD2. The CDR3 has 18 amino acids. The V segment lost 4 bases and the J segment 5 bases; nucleotides outside the gene matches: 16. CDR1 SGDLS and CDR2 YYNGEE come from the germline V gene. The CDR3 is CASSPTGLAVSGRETQYF. Written as DNA, the CDR3 is TGTGCCAGCAGCCCTACGGGACTAGCGGTCTCCGGTAGGGAGACCCAGTACTTC.

The V gene is TRBV12-3 or TRBV12-4, the J gene TRBJ1-2, with D unclear. V lost 3 bases and J 8 bases, leaving 19 bases between the germline ends. This CDR3 region has 15 residues. The CDR3 DNA follows: TGTGCCAGCAGTTTCAGTGCTGGTAGCCGTGGCGGCTACACCTTC. It is translated as CASSFSAGSRGGYTF.

The chain uses TRBV5-1 and TRBJ2-1; 11 bases map to TRBD2. Trimming took 4 bases from V and 8 from J; bases not matched to a gene: 8. The CDR3 length is 15 residues. CDR1 and CDR2 from the germline V gene are SGHRS and YFSETQ. CDR3 residues: CASSPNSGRADEQFF. CDR3 nucleotides: TGCGCCAGCAGCCCAAATAGCGGGAGGGCCGATGAGCAGTTCTTC.

The chain has TRBV2 and TRBJ1-1; D gene ambiguous. Germline loops: CDR1 SNHLY, CDR2 FYNNEI. CDR3 size: 14 residues. V was trimmed by 2 bases and J by 5 bases, leaving 12 bases between them. As DNA, the CDR3 is TGTGCCAGCAGTGAATGGCTCGATCGGACTGAAGCTTTCTTT. Protein sequence: CASSEWLDRTEAFF. The full variable domain, in which reference TRBV2 and TRBJ1-1 provide the parts outside the CDR3, is EPEVTQTPSHQVTQMGQEVILRCVPISNHLYFYWYRQILGQKVEFLVSFYNNEISEKSEIFDDQFSVERPDGSNFTLKIRSTKLEDSAMYFCASSEWLDRTEAFFGQGTRLTVV.

This clonotype was seen a few times. This chain links TRBV2 with TRBJ2-2; the match to TRBD1 covers 7 bases. The V and J ends lost 3 bases and 6 bases, in that order; junction bases with no gene match: 1. Germline-derived CDR1 and CDR2 are SNHLY and FYNNEI. The CDR3 is 13 amino acids. Written as DNA, the CDR3 is TGTGCCAGCAGTGATACAGGGGCCGGGGAGCTGTTTTTT. Encoded protein: CASSDTGAGELFF.

V and J are TRBV28 and TRBJ2-7; D is undetermined. CDR1 and CDR2 (germline): MDHEN, SYDVKM. Trimming left V 10 bases short and J 2 bases short, with 12 bases between. The CDR3 runs 12 residues. CDR3 sequence (DNA): TGTGCCACCTCCGGGTTAACCTACGAGCAGTACTTC. Protein sequence: CATSGLTYEQYF.

There are many counts of this clonotype. Sequence at one end of the junction differs from germline and may be a read error. V gene TRBV18 combines with J gene TRBJ1-1; perhaps TRBD1 as D (5 bases). Per germline, CDR1 KGHSH and CDR2 LQKENI. CDR3 length: 13 residues. The CDR3 here is CASSPQGNTEAFF. Written as DNA, the CDR3 is TGCGCCAGCAGCCCTCAGGGGAACACTGAAGCTTTCTTT.

In its sample, this clonotype was seen a few times. The V gene is TRBV9, the J gene TRBJ2-1; D unclear. Looked up from germline, CDR1 is SGDLS and CDR2 is YYNGEE. The CDR3 runs 12 residues. Trimming took off 6 bases at V and 10 bases at J, with 14 bases between the two ends. The CDR3: CASTVEMGEQFF. In DNA, the CDR3 is TGTGCCAGCACCGTCGAGATGGGGGAGCAGTTCTTC.

The V call is TRBV5-1, the J call TRBJ2-7; D might be TRBD1 (6 bases). V lost 3 bases to trimming and J lost 7 bases, with 14 bases between them. In germline, CDR1 is SGHRS, CDR2 YFSETQ. The CDR3 is 13 residues long. CDR3 residues: CASSWDNTREQYF. CDR3 in DNA: TGCGCCAGCAGCTGGGACAACACCCGGGAGCAGTACTTC.

This clonotype was observed a handful of times. The CDR3 DNA reads TGTGCCAGCAGCTTGCCCGGGCTGAGCTCTGGAAACACCATATATTTT. This encodes CASSLPGLSSGNTIYF. The chain uses TRBV21-1 and TRBJ1-3; the table assigns TRBD1, which was not confirmed against the DNA. TRBV21-1 is a pseudogene segment. The CDR3 spans 16 residues.

The table lists this clonotype with a few counts. V is TRBV4-3 and J is TRBJ1-1; the D is unclear. CDR3 length: 15 residues. The germline gives CDR1 LGHNA, CDR2 YSLEER. The V end was cut by 4 bases, the J end by 0 bases, with 12 bases between. CDR3 loop: CASSRADGMNTEAFF. The CDR3 nucleotides read TGCGCCAGCAGCCGAGCTGACGGTATGAACACTGAAGCTTTCTTT.

The chain combines TRBV7-9 with TRBJ2-5; TRBD1 matches at 9 bases. This CDR3 region has 14 residues. The J segment lost 5 bases and the V segment lost 4 bases, leaving 5 bases of the junction unmatched. The germline CDR1 and CDR2 sequences are SEHNR and FQNEAQ (reference sequence). The CDR3 sequence: CASSSTGGSETQYF. The CDR3 DNA sequence: TGTGCCAGCAGCTCTACAGGGGGCTCGGAGACCCAGTACTTC. Full variable domain (remainder filled in from reference TRBV7-9 and TRBJ2-5): DTGVSQNPRHKITKRGQNVTFRCDPISEHNRLYWYRQTLGQGPEFLTYFQNEAQLEKSRLLSDRFSAERPKGSFSTLEIQRTEQGDSAMYLCASSSTGGSETQYFGPGTRLLVL.

This clonotype was picked up a small number of times. This chain links TRBV20-1 with TRBJ2-2, with a possible D match to TRBD1 (5 bases). This CDR3 has 15 residues. In germline, CDR1 is DFQATT, CDR2 SNEGSKA (reference sequence). Trimming removed 1 base from V and 5 bases from J, with 14 bases in between. In DNA form, the CDR3 reads TGCAGTGCTAGAGCGGCCCAGGGTGGGACCGGGGAGCTGTTTTTT. Protein sequence: CSARAAQGGTGELFF.

The CDR3 protein is CASSYSKRESNTGELFF. The CDR3 coding sequence is TGTGCCAGCAGTTACTCGAAACGGGAGTCCAACACCGGGGAGCTGTTTTTT. The genes are TRBV6-5 and TRBJ2-2; perhaps TRBD2 as D (6 bases). V lost 0 bases, J lost 2 bases, and 13 bases lay in between. The CDR3 extends over 17 amino acids. Germline V gene sequence: CDR1 MNHEY, CDR2 SVGAGI.

This rearrangement joins TRBV20-1 to TRBJ2-4; no firm D call. The CDR3 length is 14 residues. V shed 0 bases and J shed 4 bases, with 10 bases lying between them. The germline CDR1 and CDR2 sequences are DFQATT and SNEGSKA (reference sequence). The CDR3, as DNA: TGCAGTGCTAGAGATATCCAGACAAAAAACATTCAGTACTTC. Protein product: CSARDIQTKNIQYF.

This chain uses TRBV5-1 with TRBJ2-3, with D perhaps TRBD2 (6 bases). The CDR3 contains 16 residues. Germline V gene sequence: CDR1 SGHRS, CDR2 YFSETQ. Trimming removed 6 bases at V and 6 bases at J, with 23 bases between. As DNA, the CDR3 is TGCGCCAGCACCGCTTCTCTTGCGGGACGGAGGGATACGCAGTATTTT. This codes for CASTASLAGRRDTQYF.

The V call is TRBV4-1, the J call TRBJ1-5; 8 positions agree with TRBD1. The CDR3 has 15 amino acids. V dropped 3 bases and J dropped 5; count of bases not matched to a gene: 6. Per germline, CDR1 MGHRA and CDR2 YSYEKL. The CDR3: CASSQNGQGDQPQHF. The CDR3, as DNA: TGCGCCAGCAGCCAGAATGGACAGGGAGATCAGCCCCAGCATTTT.

This sequence joins TRBV6-1 and TRBJ2-1, with TRBD2 as a possible D gene (6 bases). The V end was cut by 5 bases, the J end by 4 bases, with 9 bases between. Looked up from germline, CDR1 is MNHNS and CDR2 is SASEGT. The CDR3 is 13 amino acids. The CDR3 region is CASSRTIYNEQFF. DNA for the CDR3: TGTGCCAGCAGTCGGACTATTTACAATGAGCAGTTCTTC.